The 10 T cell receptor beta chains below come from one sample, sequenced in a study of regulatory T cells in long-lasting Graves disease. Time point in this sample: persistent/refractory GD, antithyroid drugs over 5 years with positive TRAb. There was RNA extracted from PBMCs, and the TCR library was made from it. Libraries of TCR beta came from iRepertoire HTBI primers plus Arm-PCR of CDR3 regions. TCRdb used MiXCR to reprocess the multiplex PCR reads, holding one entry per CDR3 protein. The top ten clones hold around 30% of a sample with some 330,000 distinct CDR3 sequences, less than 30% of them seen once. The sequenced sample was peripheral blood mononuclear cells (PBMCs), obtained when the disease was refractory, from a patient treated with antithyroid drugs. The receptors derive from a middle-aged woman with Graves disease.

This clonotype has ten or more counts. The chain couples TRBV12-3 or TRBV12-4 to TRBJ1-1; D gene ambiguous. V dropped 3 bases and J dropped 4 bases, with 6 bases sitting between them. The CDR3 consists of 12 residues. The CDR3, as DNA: TGTGCCAGCAGTTTTCGACCCACTGAAGCTTTCTTT. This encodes CASSFRPTEAFF.

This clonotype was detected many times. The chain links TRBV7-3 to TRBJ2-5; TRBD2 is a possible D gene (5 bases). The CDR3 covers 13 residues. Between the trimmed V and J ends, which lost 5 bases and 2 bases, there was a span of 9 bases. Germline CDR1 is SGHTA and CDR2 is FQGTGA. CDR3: CASSRGPQETQYF. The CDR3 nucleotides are TGTGCCAGCAGCCGAGGGCCTCAAGAGACCCAGTACTTC.

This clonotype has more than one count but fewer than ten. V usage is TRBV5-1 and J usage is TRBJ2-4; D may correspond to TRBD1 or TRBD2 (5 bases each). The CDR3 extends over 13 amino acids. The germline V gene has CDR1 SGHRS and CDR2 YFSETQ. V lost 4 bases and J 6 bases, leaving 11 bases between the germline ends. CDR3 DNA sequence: TGCGCCAGCAGCGAGGGACGGTTAAACATTCAGTACTTC. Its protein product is CASSEGRLNIQYF.

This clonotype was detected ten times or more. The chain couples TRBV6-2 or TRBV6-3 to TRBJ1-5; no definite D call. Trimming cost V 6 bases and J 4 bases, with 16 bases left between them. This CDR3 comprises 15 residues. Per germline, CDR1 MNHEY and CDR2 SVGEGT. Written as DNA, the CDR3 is TGTGCCAGCAGCCCACCCCCGATGGGGAATCAGCCCCAGCATTTT. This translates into CASSPPPMGNQPQHF.

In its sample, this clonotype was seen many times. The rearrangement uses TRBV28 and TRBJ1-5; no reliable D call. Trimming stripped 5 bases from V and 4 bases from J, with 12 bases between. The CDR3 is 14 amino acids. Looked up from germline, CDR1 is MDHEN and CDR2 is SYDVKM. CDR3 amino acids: CASSRALLNQPQHF. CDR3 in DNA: TGTGCCAGCAGTCGGGCCCTACTAAATCAGCCCCAGCATTTT.

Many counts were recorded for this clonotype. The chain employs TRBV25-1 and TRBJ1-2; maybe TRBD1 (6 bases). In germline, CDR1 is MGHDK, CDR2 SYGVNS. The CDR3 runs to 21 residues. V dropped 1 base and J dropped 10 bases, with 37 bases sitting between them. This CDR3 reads CASSELGRFQGTFMPSEVYTF. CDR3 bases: TGTGCCAGCAGTGAATTGGGGCGATTTCAGGGGACGTTTATGCCCAGCGAGGTCTACACCTTC.

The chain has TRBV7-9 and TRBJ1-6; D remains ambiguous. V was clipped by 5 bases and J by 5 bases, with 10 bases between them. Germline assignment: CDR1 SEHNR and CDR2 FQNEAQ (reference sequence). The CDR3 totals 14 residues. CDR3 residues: CASSAGVDNSPLHF. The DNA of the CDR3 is TGTGCCAGCAGCGCCGGGGTCGATAATTCACCCCTCCACTTT.

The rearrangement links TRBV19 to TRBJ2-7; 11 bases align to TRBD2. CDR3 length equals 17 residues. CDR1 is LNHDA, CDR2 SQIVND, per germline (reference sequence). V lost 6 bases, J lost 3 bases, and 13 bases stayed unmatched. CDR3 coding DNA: TGTGCCAGTAGACGATCCGGGGGACTAGCGGAGAACTACGAGCAGTACTTC. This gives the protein CASRRSGGLAENYEQYF.

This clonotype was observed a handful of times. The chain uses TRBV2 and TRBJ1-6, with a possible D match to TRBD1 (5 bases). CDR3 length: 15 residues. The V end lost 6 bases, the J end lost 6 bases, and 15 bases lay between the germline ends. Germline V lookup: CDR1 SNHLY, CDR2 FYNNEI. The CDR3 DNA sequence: TGTGCCAGCAGCTGGCTGGGACCGAGTAATTCACCCCTCCACTTT. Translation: CASSWLGPSNSPLHF.

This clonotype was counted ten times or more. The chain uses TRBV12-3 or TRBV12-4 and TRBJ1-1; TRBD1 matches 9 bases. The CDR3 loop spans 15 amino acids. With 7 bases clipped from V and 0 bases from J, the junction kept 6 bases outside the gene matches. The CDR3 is CASNTQGALNTEAFF. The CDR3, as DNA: TGTGCCAGCAACACACAGGGGGCGCTGAACACTGAAGCTTTCTTT.